A selection of T cell receptor beta chains follows, all from one sample in a study of memory CD4+ T cells and cytomegalovirus serostatus. The assay was immunoSEQ multiplex PCR, and TCRdb's table has in-frame clones only and misses some. The table includes 45,000 to 55,000 clones, around 76% detected once. Sequences were obtained from memory CD4+ T cells from blood. The receptor source for this set is an adult in good health and CMV-seronegative. CDR3s include the opening cysteine and the closing phenylalanine or tryptophan. A D gene is named only where the DNA matches it firmly. A row's size may be missing; if present it is once, few, many or a size class.

V: TRBV7-2
size: once
J: TRBJ2-3
D: .
CDR3: CASSRLAVATDTQYF
DNA: TGTGCCAGCAGCCGATTAGCGGTCGCCACAGATACGCAGTATTTT

V: TRBV2
size: .
J: TRBJ2-6
D: .
CDR3: CATPRDVNSGANVLTF
DNA: TGTGCCACCCCGAGGGACGTTAACTCTGGGGCCAACGTCCTGACTTTC

V: TRBV5-1
size: few
J: TRBJ1-1
D: .
CDR3: CASSLGQALEAFF
DNA: TGCGCCAGCAGCTTGGGACAGGCCCTTGAAGCTTTCTTT

V: TRBV5-1
size: .
J: TRBJ1-2
D: .
CDR3: CASSLESEAGYTF
DNA: TGCGCCAGCAGCTTGGAGTCGGAGGCTGGCTACACCTTC

V: TRBV19
size: .
J: TRBJ2-7
D: TRBD2
CDR3: CASSIGEGYEQYF
DNA: TGTGCCAGTAGTATAGGGGAGGGCTACGAGCAGTACTTC

V: TRBV5-6
size: .
J: TRBJ1-6
D: .
CDR3: CASSLWGGHSPLHF
DNA: TGTGCCAGCAGCTTGTGGGGGGGGCATTCACCCCTCCACTTT

V: TRBV27
size: .
J: TRBJ2-1
D: .
CDR3: CASSLQGGLYNEQFF
DNA: TGTGCCAGCAGTTTACAGGGGGGACTCTACAATGAGCAGTTCTTC

V: TRBV30
size: .
J: TRBJ2-7
D: TRBD1
CDR3: CAWTGGYEQYF
DNA: TGTGCCTGGACAGGGGGCTACGAGCAGTACTTC

V: TRBV6-6
size: .
J: TRBJ1-5
D: .
CDR3: CASSYSGGTGNQPQHF
DNA: TGTGCCAGCAGTTACTCGGGAGGGACGGGCAATCAGCCCCAGCATTTT

V: TRBV7-2
size: .
J: TRBJ1-1
D: TRBD1
CDR3: CASSSGQGGRAFF
DNA: TGTGCCAGCAGCTCGGGACAGGGTGGACGAGCTTTCTTT

V: TRBV7-2
size: .
J: TRBJ2-5
D: .
CDR3: CASSQRKNGETQYF
DNA: TGTGCCAGCAGCCAGCGGAAGAATGGAGAGACCCAGTACTTC

V: TRBV18
size: .
J: TRBJ2-7
D: TRBD1
CDR3: CASSDSGQGQYF
DNA: TGTGCCAGCTCAGACTCAGGACAGGGACAGTACTTC

V: TRBV18
size: .
J: TRBJ2-4
D: TRBD1
CDR3: CASSPSEGATGKNIQYF
DNA: TGTGCCAGCTCACCTTCCGAGGGGGCGACAGGCAAAAACATTCAGTACTTC

V: TRBV15
size: .
J: TRBJ2-4
D: .
CDR3: CATSIFENIQYF
DNA: TGTGCCACCAGCATCTTCGAAAACATTCAGTACTTC

V: TRBV29-1
size: .
J: TRBJ1-2
D: TRBD1
CDR3: CSVTGQGDYGYTF
DNA: TGCAGCGTTACCGGACAGGGGGACTATGGCTACACCTTC

V: TRBV7-9
size: .
J: TRBJ1-1
D: .
CDR3: CASSLGHFTGLNTEAFF
DNA: TGTGCCAGCAGCTTAGGTCATTTTACAGGGCTGAACACTGAAGCTTTCTTT

V: TRBV20-1
size: .
J: TRBJ2-7
D: .
CDR3: CSASGPGEQYF
DNA: TGCAGTGCTAGCGGCCCGGGTGAGCAGTACTTC

V: TRBV27
size: once
J: TRBJ1-5
D: .
CDR3: CASSENQIQPQHF
DNA: TGTGCCAGCAGTGAAAACCAGATTCAGCCCCAGCATTTT

V: TRBV7-2
size: .
J: TRBJ1-2
D: .
CDR3: CASSPLDSLGYTF
DNA: TGTGCCAGCAGCCCGTTGGACAGCCTGGGCTACACCTTC

V: TRBV2
size: .
J: TRBJ2-7
D: .
CDR3: CASGSAYEQYF
DNA: TGTGCCAGCGGCAGCGCCTACGAGCAGTACTTC

V: TRBV4-2
size: .
J: TRBJ1-3
D: .
CDR3: CASSQGGSSSGNTIYF
DNA: TGTGCCAGCAGCCAAGGGGGCAGCTCCTCTGGAAACACCATATATTTT

V: TRBV30
size: few
J: TRBJ1-3
D: .
CDR3: CALGPGNTIYF
DNA: TGTGCCCTCGGGCCCGGAAACACCATATATTTT

V: TRBV28
size: .
J: TRBJ2-2
D: .
CDR3: CASSPIQTDRADTGELFF
DNA: TGTGCCAGCAGTCCGATACAGACGGACCGAGCTGACACCGGGGAGCTGTTTTTT

V: TRBV28
size: .
J: TRBJ1-2
D: .
CDR3: CASSLPGVINYGYTF
DNA: TGTGCCAGCAGTTTGCCAGGGGTTATAAACTATGGCTACACCTTC

V: TRBV7-9
size: few
J: TRBJ1-3
D: .
CDR3: CASSLPGNTIYF
DNA: TGTGCCAGCAGCCTCCCCGGAAACACCATATATTTT

V: TRBV9
size: once
J: TRBJ2-3
D: .
CDR3: CASSEGGWGKDTQYF
DNA: TGTGCCAGCAGCGAAGGCGGGTGGGGAAAAGATACGCAGTATTTT

V: TRBV5-1
size: .
J: TRBJ1-1
D: TRBD1
CDR3: CASSQRTGGVNTEAFF
DNA: TGCGCCAGCAGCCAGCGGACAGGGGGCGTGAACACTGAAGCTTTCTTT

V: TRBV2
size: .
J: TRBJ1-2
D: TRBD1
CDR3: CASSGVTGTGYGYTF
DNA: TGTGCCAGCAGTGGGGTAACCGGGACAGGGTATGGCTACACCTTC

V: TRBV5-1
size: .
J: TRBJ2-1
D: TRBD2
CDR3: CASSYGGASYNEQFF
DNA: TGCGCCAGCAGCTACGGGGGGGCCTCCTACAATGAGCAGTTCTTC

V: TRBV7-9
size: .
J: TRBJ1-1
D: .
CDR3: CASSRDGNTEAFF
DNA: TGTGCCAGCAGCCGGGACGGCAACACTGAAGCTTTCTTT

V: TRBV27
size: .
J: TRBJ1-5
D: .
CDR3: CASTKSRTGNQPQHF
DNA: TGTGCCAGCACTAAGAGCCGGACAGGCAATCAGCCCCAGCATTTT

V: TRBV28
size: .
J: TRBJ1-3
D: .
CDR3: CASSLSFGLISGNTIYF
DNA: TGTGCCAGCAGTTTGAGTTTCGGCCTAATCTCTGGAAACACCATATATTTT

V: TRBV2
size: .
J: TRBJ1-5
D: .
CDR3: CASTHLDRNQPQHF
DNA: TGTGCCAGCACCCACCTGGACCGCAATCAGCCCCAGCATTTT

V: TRBV29-1
size: few
J: TRBJ1-1
D: .
CDR3: CSVVRGFDNLNTEAFF
DNA: TGCAGCGTTGTGAGGGGCTTCGACAACCTGAACACTGAAGCTTTCTTT

V: TRBV25-1
size: .
J: TRBJ2-1
D: .
CDR3: CASSLGSRSYNEQFF
DNA: TGTGCCAGCAGTCTGGGATCCCGCTCCTACAATGAGCAGTTCTTC

V: TRBV29-1
size: .
J: TRBJ2-1
D: .
CDR3: CSVEDQGSRDEQFF
DNA: TGCAGCGTTGAAGATCAGGGGTCGAGGGATGAGCAGTTCTTC

V: TRBV25-1
size: few
J: TRBJ1-6
D: .
CDR3: CAANQGFDSPLHF
DNA: TGTGCCGCGAACCAGGGGTTCGATTCACCCCTCCACTTT

V: TRBV7-2
size: .
J: TRBJ2-7
D: .
CDR3: CASSFIDGYEQYF
DNA: TGTGCCAGCAGCTTCATTGACGGGTACGAGCAGTACTTC

V: TRBV7-6
size: .
J: TRBJ2-3
D: .
CDR3: CASSLNPASTDTQYF
DNA: TGTGCCAGCAGCTTAAACCCGGCCAGCACAGATACGCAGTATTTT

V: TRBV28
size: .
J: TRBJ1-2
D: TRBD1
CDR3: CASRMTGGSLTF
DNA: TGTGCCAGCAGAATGACAGGGGGCTCGTTAACCTTC

V: TRBV27
size: .
J: TRBJ1-2
D: TRBD1
CDR3: CASRTVQGQGASGYTF
DNA: TGTGCCAGCAGGACGGTTCAAGGACAGGGGGCGAGTGGCTACACCTTC

V: TRBV4-3
size: .
J: TRBJ2-7
D: .
CDR3: CASSQGTGHRADEQYF
DNA: TGCGCCAGCAGCCAAGGAACGGGACACCGAGCGGACGAGCAGTACTTC

V: TRBV6-1
size: .
J: TRBJ2-6
D: .
CDR3: CASSAGGTANSGANVLTF
DNA: TGTGCCAGCAGTGCGGGGGGGACAGCAAACTCTGGGGCCAACGTCCTGACTTTC

V: TRBV28
size: .
J: TRBJ2-5
D: TRBD1
CDR3: CASRSPGTGSQETQYF
DNA: TGTGCCAGCAGATCCCCCGGGACAGGCTCTCAAGAGACCCAGTACTTC

V: TRBV5-6
size: .
J: TRBJ1-5
D: .
CDR3: CASSYREGGQPQHF
DNA: TGTGCCAGCAGCTACAGGGAAGGGGGTCAGCCCCAGCATTTT

V: TRBV7-2
size: .
J: TRBJ1-2
D: .
CDR3: CASSPRTGPNYGYTF
DNA: TGTGCCAGCAGCCCCCGGACGGGACCTAACTATGGCTACACCTTC

V: TRBV29-1
size: .
J: TRBJ2-7
D: .
CDR3: CSASGTSGEQYF
DNA: TGCAGCGCCTCCGGGACCTCCGGCGAGCAGTACTTC